The present TCR beta chain was sequenced within a study of blood T cell repertoires in COVID-19. In the source study's methods: Amplification with reference gene primers provided the estimates of nucleated cell counts. Here immunoSEQ multiplex PCR was the method, and the copy in TCRdb shows in-frame clones only, minus some. The DNA gave D and trimming, while V, J and clone size come from that table. The table has about 56,000 clones, around 84% seen once. Germline assignment: CDR1 SGHRS and CDR2 YFSETQ. The CDR3 spans 15 residues. Trimming shortened V by 3 bases and J by 4 bases, and 13 bases separated the two germline ends.

Sequencing used peripheral blood. The clonotype comes from a woman older than 75 with acute or convalescent COVID-19. The chain carries TRBV5-1 and TRBJ1-4; no clear D gene. This CDR3 reads CASSSSGLSNEKLFF. CDR3 nucleotides: TGCGCCAGCAGCTCCAGCGGGTTAAGTAATGAAAAACTGTTTTTT.